The clone carrying this TCR beta chain was seen a few times. Its antigen is unidentified. This table comes from immunoSEQ multiplex PCR, and its TCRdb copy is limited to in-frame clones, with some not included. Among under 85,000 clones, approximately 85% were seen once, and the ten largest hold 0.77%. The length of the CDR3 is 14 residues. Trimming left V 2 bases short and J 0 bases short, with 5 bases between. Germline V gene data show CDR1 as KGHSH and CDR2 as LQKENI. The sample belongs to a study of a mutant IDH1 vaccine in newly diagnosed glioma. Across the study: Patients, over weeks 1, 3, 5, 7, 11, 15, 19 and 23, received a total of eight vaccinations. Vaccines were first given 4-6 weeks after radiotherapy alone, or with temozolomide cycles. Treated patients had a mean age of approximately 40 years and an approximately 62% male, approximately 38% female split. Notes on the study in general: Evidence of vaccine-induced immune responses was documented in approximately 93% of patients.

Time point specified: week 23, last vaccination. Every vaccine dose comprised 300 ug of mutant IDH1 20-mer peptide plus topical imiquimod. The source is a woman aged 45-60 years with glioma. The chain is built from TRBV18 and TRBJ2-1; no reliable D call. The sequencing used PBMCs, collected from a glioma patient whose treatment included an IDH1 peptide vaccine. CDR3 coding DNA: TGTGCCAGCTCACCAGCGGCCTCCTACAATGAGCAGTTCTTC. It translates to CASSPAASYNEQFF. The full variable domain, in which reference TRBV18 and TRBJ2-1 provide the parts outside the CDR3, is NAGVMQNPRHLVRRRGQEARLRCSPMKGHSHVYWYRQLPEEGLKFMVYLQKENIIDESGMPKERFSAEFPKEGPSILRIQQVVRGDSAAYFCASSPAASYNEQFFGPGTRLTVL.